Each of the 9 T cell receptor beta chains below was sequenced from the same sample in a study of shared clonotypes between healthy human individuals (dated by TCRdb to about 2020). CD8 naive samples consisted of CD45RO-negative cells that were positively selected for CCR7, yielding a CD45RA+CCR7+ population without TemRA cells. The library was built by means of the immunoSEQ multiplex PCR assay. TCRdb limited this immuneACCESS table to in-frame rearrangements with V and J called. A share of clones is missing; checked studies link under half to unresolved V genes, and the rest is unexplained. Within this sample are about 2.1 million clones, with 80% to 95% of them counted one time only. In total, the top ten clones hold less than 2% of the sample. The sequenced material came from naive CD8+ T cells from PBMCs. Per the publication, the cell subset or site label means: CD45RA+CCR7+. Receptors originate from a man younger than 35 in good health. Some clones in this sample may be carry-over from other donors' samples.

The V and J genes are TRBV5-4 and TRBJ1-2, with D unresolved. The germline V and J ends were trimmed by 4 bases and 3 bases, with 10 bases remaining between them. The CDR3 runs 13 residues. In germline, CDR1 is SGHNT, CDR2 YYREEE (reference sequence). In DNA, the CDR3 is TGTGCCAGCAGCCCGGGCTCCCACTATGGCTACACCTTC. Protein sequence: CASSPGSHYGYTF.

The chain is built from TRBV9 and TRBJ2-2, with a weak D call TRBD2 (6 bases). This CDR3 is 15 amino acids long. CDR1 and CDR2 (germline): SGDLS, YYNGEE. V was clipped by 0 bases and J by 7 bases, with 13 bases between them. In DNA form, the CDR3 reads TGTGCCAGCAGCGTAGGCGGGATTGGGGTCGGGGAGCTGTTTTTT. Protein product: CASSVGGIGVGELFF.

The DNA of the CDR3 is TGTGCCATCAGTGACCTCGACGGGAGCTCCTACGAGCAGTACTTC. It yields the protein CAISDLDGSSYEQYF. The rearrangement links TRBV10-3 to TRBJ2-7; possibly TRBD2 for D (6 bases). CDR1 and CDR2 (germline): ENHRY, SYGVKD. This CDR3 has 15 amino acids. V was shortened by 3 bases and J by 0 bases, with 12 bases between the two germline ends.

The gene calls are TRBV30 and TRBJ2-7; D is unresolved. CDR3 length: 11 amino acids. Germline values: CDR1 GTSNPN, CDR2 SVGIG (reference sequence). Deletions cut 2 bases from V and 3 bases from J, with 5 bases between. The CDR3: CAWSKDYEQYF. In DNA form, the CDR3 reads TGTGCCTGGAGTAAGGACTACGAGCAGTACTTC. Using reference TRBV30 and TRBJ2-7 for the parts outside the CDR3, the full variable domain is SQTIHQWPATLVQPVGSPLSLECTVEGTSNPNLYWYRQAAGRGLQLLFYSVGIGQISSEVPQNLSASRPQDRQFILSSKKLLLSDSGFYLCAWSKDYEQYFGPGTRLTVT.

This clone was detected once. The rearrangement uses TRBV28 and TRBJ2-7, with D perhaps TRBD2 (5 bases). The CDR3 contains 15 residues. The V end was cut by 6 bases, the J end by 0 bases, with 15 bases between. Per the germline V gene, CDR1 is MDHEN and CDR2 is SYDVKM. CDR3: CASSGPAESSYEQYF. CDR3 sequence (DNA): TGTGCCAGCAGCGGGCCAGCGGAAAGCTCCTACGAGCAGTACTTC.

The V and J genes are TRBV21-1 and TRBJ1-5; the table's D call of TRBD1 was not tested on the DNA. TRBV21-1 has pseudogene status. The CDR3 runs 17 residues. The CDR3 is CASSKGQGLRLNQPQHF. The CDR3 DNA sequence: TGTGCCAGCAGCAAGGGACAGGGACTACGCTTAAATCAGCCCCAGCATTTT.

CDR3 DNA sequence: TGTGCCACCAGACGCTCCTACGAGCAGTACTTC. The encoded protein is CATRRSYEQYF. This chain connects TRBV28 to TRBJ2-7; D call uncertain. V was pared by 10 bases and J by 0 bases, with 7 bases between. Germline V gene lookup returns CDR1 MDHEN and CDR2 SYDVKM. CDR3 size: 11 residues.

J is TRBJ2-7 and V is TRBV7-8; the D gene is possibly TRBD2 (5 bases). Trimming stripped 5 bases from V and 0 bases from J, with 17 bases between. Germline-derived CDR1 and CDR2 are SGHVS and FQNEAQ. The CDR3 length is 16 residues. In DNA, the CDR3 is TGTGCCAGCAGCCCTCCCGGTAACCGGGACTCCTACGAGCAGTACTTC. It yields the protein CASSPPGNRDSYEQYF.

The chain carries TRBV19 and TRBJ1-5, with D possibly being TRBD1 (6 bases). Trimming shortened V by 9 bases and J by 3 bases, and 12 bases separated the two germline ends. Germline V CDR1 and CDR2: LNHDA, SQIVND (reference sequence). There are 13 residues in the CDR3. DNA for the CDR3: TGTGCCAGCCAAACAGGGATCAATCAGCCCCAGCATTTT. Translation gives CASQTGINQPQHF.